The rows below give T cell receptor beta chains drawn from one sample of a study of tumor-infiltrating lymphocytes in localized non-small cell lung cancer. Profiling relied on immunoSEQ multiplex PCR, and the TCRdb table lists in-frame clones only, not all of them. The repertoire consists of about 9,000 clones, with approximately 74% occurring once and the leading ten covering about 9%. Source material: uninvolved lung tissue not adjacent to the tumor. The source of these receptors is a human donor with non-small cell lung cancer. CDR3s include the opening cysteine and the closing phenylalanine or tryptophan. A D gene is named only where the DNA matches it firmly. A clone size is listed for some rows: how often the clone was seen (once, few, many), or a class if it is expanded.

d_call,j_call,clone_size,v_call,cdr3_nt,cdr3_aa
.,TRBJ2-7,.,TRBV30,TGTGCCTGGAGTGTTGGCAGGGACTCCTACGAGCAGTACTTC,CAWSVGRDSYEQYF
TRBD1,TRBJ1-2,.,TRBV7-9,TGTGCCAGCAGCTTAGAGGGACAGGTCTATGGCTACACCTTC,CASSLEGQVYGYTF
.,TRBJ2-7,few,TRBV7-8,TGTGCCAGCAGCTTAGGGGAGCTACACTACGAGCAGTACTTC,CASSLGELHYEQYF
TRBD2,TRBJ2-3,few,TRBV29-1,TGCAGCGTTGGATTCGGTAGCGGGAGAACAGATACGCAGTATTTT,CSVGFGSGRTDTQYF
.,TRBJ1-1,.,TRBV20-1,TGCAGCGCTAGTTTGGCAGTTGAAGCTTTCTTT,CSASLAVEAFF
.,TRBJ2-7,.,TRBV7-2,TGTGCCAGCAGCCTAGGAACGCAGGGGTTCTACGAGCAGTACTTC,CASSLGTQGFYEQYF
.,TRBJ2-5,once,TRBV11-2,TGTGCCAGCAGCCCCAGGGGAGGAGAGACCCAGTACTTC,CASSPRGGETQYF
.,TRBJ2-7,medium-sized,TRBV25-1,TGTGCCACCGAAGTACGGGGGAGGACTAACGAGCAGTACTTC,CATEVRGRTNEQYF
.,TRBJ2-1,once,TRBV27,TGTGCCAGCAGTCCCCCCTACTTTTCCTACAATGAGCAGTTCTTC,CASSPPYFSYNEQFF
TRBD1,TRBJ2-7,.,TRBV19,TGTGCCAGTAGTAGGACAGGGGGCTACGAGCAGTACTTC,CASSRTGGYEQYF
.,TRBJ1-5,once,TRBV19,TGTGCCAGTAGTAATGGGGGGCGCACCAGCAATCAGCCCCAGCATTTT,CASSNGGRTSNQPQHF
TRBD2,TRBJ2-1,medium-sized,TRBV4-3,TGCGCCAGCAGCCAAGATGGTGCGGGAGGAACGGGCCATGAGCAGTTCTTC,CASSQDGAGGTGHEQFF
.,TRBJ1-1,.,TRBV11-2,TGTGCCAGCAGCTCGGGACATAACACTGAAGCTTTCTTT,CASSSGHNTEAFF
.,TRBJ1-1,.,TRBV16,TGTGCCAGCAGCCAATCCGTGGGTTACATGAACACTGAAGCTTTCTTT,CASSQSVGYMNTEAFF
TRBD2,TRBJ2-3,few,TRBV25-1,TGTGCCAGCAGTGAACCTCTCTCCGGGCGGGAGCGGACAGATACGCAGTATTTT,CASSEPLSGRERTDTQYF
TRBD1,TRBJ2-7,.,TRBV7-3,TGTGCCAGCAGCAGGAGCAGGGACAGCTACGAGCAGTACTTC,CASSRSRDSYEQYF
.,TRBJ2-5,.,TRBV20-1,TGCAGTGCTACGACTGAGACCCAGTACTTC,CSATTETQYF
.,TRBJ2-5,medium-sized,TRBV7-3,TGTGCCAGCAGCCTAGGACAATCGATCCAAGAGACCCAGTACTTC,CASSLGQSIQETQYF
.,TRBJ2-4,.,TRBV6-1,TGTGCCAGTCGATTAGTAGCCAAAAACATTCAGTACTTC,CASRLVAKNIQYF
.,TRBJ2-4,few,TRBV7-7,TGTGCCAGCAGCCGCCGGGACAACAAAAACATTCAGTACTTC,CASSRRDNKNIQYF
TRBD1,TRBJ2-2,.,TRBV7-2,TGTGCCAGCAGCTGGGGAGGGGGACAGGGGAAGGTCACCGGGGAGCTGTTTTTT,CASSWGGGQGKVTGELFF
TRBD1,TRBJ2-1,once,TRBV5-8,TGTGCCAGCAGCTTGGAATCAGGTCAGGGGGCGAGGTGGCAGTTCTTC,CASSLESGQGARWQFF
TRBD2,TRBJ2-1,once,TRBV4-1,TGCGCCAGCAGCCTCGGGACTAGCGAGCAGGGGGGGGTGTTCTTC,CASSLGTSEQGGVFF
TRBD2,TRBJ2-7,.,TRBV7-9,TGTGCCAGCAGCTTAGGCGGGGCGGGAGCGTACGAGCAGTACTTC,CASSLGGAGAYEQYF
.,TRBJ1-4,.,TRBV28,TGTGCCAGCAGTCCCGGGACCAGGGAAAAACTGTTTTTT,CASSPGTREKLFF
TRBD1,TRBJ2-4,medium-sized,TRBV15,TGTGCCACCAGCAGAGCTCGGACAGGGACCAAAAACATTCAGTACTTC,CATSRARTGTKNIQYF
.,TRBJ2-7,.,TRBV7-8,TGTGCCAGCAGCATCGGGGCGGCGGGTTGGACCCGAGAGCAGTACTTC,CASSIGAAGWTREQYF
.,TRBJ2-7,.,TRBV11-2,TGTGCCAGCAGCTTAGATGTGGGGAGCTACGAGCAGTACTTC,CASSLDVGSYEQYF
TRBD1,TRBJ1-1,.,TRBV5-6,TGTGCCAGCAGCTTGGTGGACAGGGAGAACACTGAAGCTTTCTTT,CASSLVDRENTEAFF
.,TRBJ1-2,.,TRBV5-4,TGTGCCAGCAGCCCTGGCTGGGACACCTCCTATGGCTACACCTTC,CASSPGWDTSYGYTF
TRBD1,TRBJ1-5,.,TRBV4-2,TGTGCCAGCAGCCAAAATGTAGGCGACAGGGCCCATTTT,CASSQNVGDRAHF
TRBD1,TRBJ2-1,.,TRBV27,TGTGCCAGCAGTTTAGGGGACAGCCACAATGAGCAGTTCTTC,CASSLGDSHNEQFF
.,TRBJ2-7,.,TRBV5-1,TGCGCCAGCAGCTTGGGGGGGGACTCCTACGAGCAGTACTTC,CASSLGGDSYEQYF
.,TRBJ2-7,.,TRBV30,TGTGCCTGGGGGTTAAGCTACGAGCAGTACTTC,CAWGLSYEQYF
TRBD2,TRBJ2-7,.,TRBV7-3,TGTGCCAGCAGCTTACAGCCGGGAGGAACCTACGAGCAGTACTTC,CASSLQPGGTYEQYF
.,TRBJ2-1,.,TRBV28,TGTGCCAGCAGTTTTGCTCTCTCTCACAATGAGCAGTTCTTC,CASSFALSHNEQFF
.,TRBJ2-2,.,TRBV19,TGTGCCAGTAGATCTGGTAACACCGGGGAGCTGTTTTTT,CASRSGNTGELFF
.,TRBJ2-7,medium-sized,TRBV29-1,TGCAGCGTTGAAGTTTCGGGAGTAAGTAGCGCCTCTCTCTCCTACGAGCAGTACTTC,CSVEVSGVSSASLSYEQYF
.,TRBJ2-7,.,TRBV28,TGTGCCAGCAGTTTTCCGGGACATCAGTTTTCCTACGAGCAGTACTTC,CASSFPGHQFSYEQYF
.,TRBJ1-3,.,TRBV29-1,TGCAGCGTTGAAACGTCGGTGGGACCAGGAAACACCATATATTTT,CSVETSVGPGNTIYF
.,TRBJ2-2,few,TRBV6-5,TGTGCCACCCTAACGGAGGGTTCCGGGGAGCTGTTTTTT,CATLTEGSGELFF